This T cell receptor (beta chain) originates from a study of spatial heterogeneity in lung cancer. Study-wide findings and caveats: In tumors, expanded intratumoral alpha and beta TCR counts tracked mutation counts.

Trimming removed 4 bases from V and 2 bases from J, with 16 bases in between. Germline assignment: CDR1 SGHRS and CDR2 YFSETQ. This CDR3 is 15 amino acids long. TCRdb independently ran MiXCR on the 5' RACE reads; one entry per CDR3 protein. This table holds roughly 3,400 distinct CDR3 sequences, under 45% found once. The time point here: sample taken at primary tumor resection. Researchers sequenced whole RNA taken from tumor, nontumor lung or frozen PBMC without sorting. For this clonotype: Its specificity is not known.

This TCR was recovered from a female donor with early-stage non-small cell lung cancer. The rearrangement links TRBV5-1 to TRBJ2-7; tentative D call: TRBD1 (6 bases). The specimen was lung tumor tissue, collected at surgery. CDR3 residues: CASSQQGFGAYEQYF. DNA for the CDR3: TGCGCCAGCAGCCAACAGGGTTTTGGGGCCTACGAGCAGTACTTC.